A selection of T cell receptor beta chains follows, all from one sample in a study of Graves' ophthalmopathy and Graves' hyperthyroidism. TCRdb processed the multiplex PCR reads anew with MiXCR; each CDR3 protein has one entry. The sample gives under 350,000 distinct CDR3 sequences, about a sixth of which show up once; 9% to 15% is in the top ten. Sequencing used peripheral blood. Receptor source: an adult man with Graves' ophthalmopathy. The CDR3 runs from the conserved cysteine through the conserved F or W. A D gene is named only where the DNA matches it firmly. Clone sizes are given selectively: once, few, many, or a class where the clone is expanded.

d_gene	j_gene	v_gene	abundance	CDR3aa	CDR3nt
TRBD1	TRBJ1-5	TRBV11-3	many	CASSLGARQGGNQPQHF	TGTGCCAGCAGCTTAGGAGCTCGACAGGGCGGCAATCAGCCCCAGCATTTT
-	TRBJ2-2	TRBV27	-	CASSSDGQSTGELFF	TGTGCCAGCAGTTCGGACGGCCAGAGCACCGGGGAGCTGTTTTTT
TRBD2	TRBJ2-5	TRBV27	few	CASALGTRGGGQYF	TGTGCCAGCGCTTTGGGGACACGGGGGGGGGGCCAGTACTTC
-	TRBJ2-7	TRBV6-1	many	CASSRPTSYEQYF	TGTGCCAGCAGCCGACCGACCTCCTACGAGCAGTACTTC
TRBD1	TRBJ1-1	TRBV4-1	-	CASSPSDRVGVTEAFF	TGCGCCAGCAGCCCCTCGGACAGGGTAGGTGTCACTGAAGCTTTCTTT
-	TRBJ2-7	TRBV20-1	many	CSVMGANYEQYF	TGCAGTGTTATGGGGGCTAACTACGAGCAGTACTTC
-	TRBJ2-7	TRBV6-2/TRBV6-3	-	CASSYWSSHEQYF	TGTGCCAGCAGTTACTGGAGCTCCCACGAGCAGTACTTC
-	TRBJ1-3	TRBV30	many	CAWSADRFSGNTIYF	TGTGCCTGGAGCGCGGACAGATTCTCTGGAAACACCATATATTTT
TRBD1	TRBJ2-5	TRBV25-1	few	CASSDYSGTGKETQYF	TGTGCCAGCAGTGATTACTCCGGGACAGGGAAAGAGACCCAGTACTTC
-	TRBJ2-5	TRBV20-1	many	CSAKPGVETQYF	TGCAGTGCCAAGCCGGGGGTAGAGACCCAGTACTTC
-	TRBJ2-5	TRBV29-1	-	CSVAFSETQYF	TGCAGCGTTGCCTTCAGCGAGACCCAGTACTTC
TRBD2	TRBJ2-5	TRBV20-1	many	CSARVEAGAGKETQYF	TGCAGTGCTAGAGTAGAAGCGGGAGCGGGGAAGGAGACCCAGTACTTC
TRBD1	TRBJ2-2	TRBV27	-	CASSFPRQGYDPGELFF	TGTGCCAGCAGTTTTCCCCGACAGGGGTATGATCCCGGGGAGCTGTTTTTT
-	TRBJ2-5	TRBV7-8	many	CASSLVELYQETQYF	TGTGCCAGCAGCTTAGTCGAATTGTACCAAGAGACCCAGTACTTC
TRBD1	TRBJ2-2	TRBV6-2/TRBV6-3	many	CASSYAGGNTGELFF	TGTGCCAGCAGTTACGCAGGGGGCAACACCGGGGAGCTGTTTTTT
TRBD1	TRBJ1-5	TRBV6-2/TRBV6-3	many	CASTNAGQGFQPQHF	TGTGCCAGCACAAACGCGGGACAGGGTTTTCAGCCCCAGCATTTT
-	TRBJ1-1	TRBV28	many	CASSSRENTEAFF	TGTGCCAGCAGTTCAAGGGAAAACACTGAAGCTTTCTTT
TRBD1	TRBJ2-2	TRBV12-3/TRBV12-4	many	CASKKGTGNTGELFF	TGTGCCAGCAAAAAAGGGACAGGGAATACCGGGGAGCTGTTTTTT
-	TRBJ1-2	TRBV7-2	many	CASSLVGNYYGYTF	TGTGCCAGCAGCCTAGTGGGCAACTACTATGGCTACACCTTC
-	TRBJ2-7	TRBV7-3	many	CASSRDRGEQYF	TGTGCCAGCAGCCGCGATCGTGGCGAGCAGTACTTC
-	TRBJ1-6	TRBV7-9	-	CASSLARGGQSPLHF	TGTGCCAGCAGCTTAGCTCGGGGCGGCCAATCACCCCTCCACTTT
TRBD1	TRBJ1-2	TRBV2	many	CAGTSGTGPGYTF	TGTGCCGGCACTAGCGGGACAGGTCCCGGCTACACCTTC
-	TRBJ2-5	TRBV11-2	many	CASSPQGRGPFAIETQYF	TGTGCCAGCAGCCCACAGGGTCGAGGGCCGTTCGCGATAGAGACCCAGTACTTC
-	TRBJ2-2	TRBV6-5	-	CASSYLSRGPNTGELFF	TGTGCCAGCAGTTACCTGTCCCGGGGCCCGAACACCGGGGAGCTGTTTTTT
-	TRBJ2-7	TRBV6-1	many	CASTWTNLYEQYF	TGTGCCAGCACGTGGACAAACCTCTACGAGCAGTACTTC
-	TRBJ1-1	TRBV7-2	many	CASSRDTTNTEAFF	TGTGCCAGCAGCCGGGACACGACAAACACTGAAGCTTTCTTT
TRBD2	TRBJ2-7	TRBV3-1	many	CASSLLLAGEGEQYF	TGTGCCAGCAGCCTTTTACTAGCGGGAGAGGGCGAGCAGTACTTC
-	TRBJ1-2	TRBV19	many	CASRVAAMNYGYTF	TGTGCCTCGAGAGTGGCAGCTATGAACTATGGCTACACCTTC
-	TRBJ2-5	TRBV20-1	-	CSAEDGVETQYF	TGCAGTGCCGAAGATGGTGTGGAGACCCAGTACTTC
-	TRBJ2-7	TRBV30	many	CAWSLKYEQYF	TGTGCCTGGAGTTTAAAGTACGAGCAGTACTTC
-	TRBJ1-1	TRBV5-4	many	CASSLGEGVTFF	TGTGCCAGCAGCCTCGGAGAAGGGGTTACTTTCTTT
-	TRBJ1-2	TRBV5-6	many	CASSGDGLFYGYTF	TGTGCCAGCAGCGGGGACGGACTCTTCTATGGCTACACCTTC
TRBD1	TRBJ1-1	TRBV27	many	CASSLTGGSEAFF	TGTGCCAGCAGTCTAACAGGGGGTTCTGAAGCTTTCTTT
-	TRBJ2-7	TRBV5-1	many	CASSLNTGSSYEQYF	TGCGCCAGCAGCTTAAATACAGGTTCCTCCTACGAGCAGTACTTC
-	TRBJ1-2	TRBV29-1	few	CSVAQNYGYTF	TGCAGCGTTGCGCAGAACTATGGCTACACCTTC
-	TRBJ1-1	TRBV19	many	CASRGGIQNTEAFF	TGTGCCAGTAGGGGAGGGATTCAGAACACTGAAGCTTTCTTT
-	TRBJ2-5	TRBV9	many	CASSVQGSEETQYF	TGTGCCAGCAGCGTACAGGGTAGCGAGGAGACCCAGTACTTC
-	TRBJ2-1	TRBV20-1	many	CSARERGNNYNEQFF	TGCAGTGCTAGAGAACGGGGGAATAATTACAATGAGCAGTTCTTC
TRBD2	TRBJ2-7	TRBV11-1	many	CASSLNLAGVGSYEQYF	TGTGCCAGCAGCTTGAATCTAGCGGGAGTGGGCTCCTACGAGCAGTACTTC
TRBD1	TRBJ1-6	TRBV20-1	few	CSARDEGQGNNSPLHF	TGCAGTGCTAGAGACGAGGGACAGGGGAATAATTCACCCCTCCACTTT
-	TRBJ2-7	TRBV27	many	CASSPNIAEGSYEQYF	TGTGCCAGCAGTCCTAACATAGCGGAGGGCTCCTACGAGCAGTACTTC
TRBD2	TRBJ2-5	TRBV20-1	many	CSARQTLAGGPQETQYF	TGCAGTGCTAGGCAGACTTTAGCGGGGGGGCCGCAAGAGACCCAGTACTTC
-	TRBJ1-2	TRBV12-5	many	CASGLVPMEGYTF	TGTGCTAGTGGTTTGGTACCCATGGAAGGCTACACCTTC
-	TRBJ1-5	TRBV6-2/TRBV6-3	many	CASRPTGGQGINQPQHF	TGTGCCAGCAGACCCACGGGGGGGCAAGGGATCAATCAGCCCCAGCATTTT
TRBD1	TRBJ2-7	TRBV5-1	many	CASSPGQGARTYEQYF	TGCGCCAGCAGCCCCGGACAGGGGGCGCGTACCTACGAGCAGTACTTC
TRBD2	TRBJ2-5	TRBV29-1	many	CSAHGLAGGFETQYF	TGCAGCGCCCATGGACTAGCGGGAGGATTTGAGACCCAGTACTTC
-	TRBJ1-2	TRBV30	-	CAWKAWERGSYGYTF	TGTGCCTGGAAGGCGTGGGAACGAGGGAGCTATGGCTACACCTTC
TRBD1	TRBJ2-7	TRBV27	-	CASSHRQGASYEQYF	TGTGCCAGCAGTCATCGACAGGGGGCAAGCTACGAGCAGTACTTC
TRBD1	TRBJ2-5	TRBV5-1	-	CASSYRTGSETQYF	TGCGCCAGCAGCTACCGGACAGGGTCAGAGACCCAGTACTTC
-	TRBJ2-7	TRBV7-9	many	CASSPRTDTYEQYF	TGTGCCAGCAGCCCGAGGACAGACACCTACGAGCAGTACTTC
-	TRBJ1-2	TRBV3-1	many	CASSQDQAYGYTF	TGTGCCAGCAGCCAAGATCAGGCCTATGGCTACACCTTC
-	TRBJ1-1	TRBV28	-	CASSFLGGLNTEAFF	TGTGCCAGCAGTTTTTTGGGGGGTCTCAACACTGAAGCTTTCTTT
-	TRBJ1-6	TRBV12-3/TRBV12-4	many	CATAAPLYNSPLHF	TGTGCCACCGCTGCGCCGCTCTATAATTCACCCCTCCACTTT
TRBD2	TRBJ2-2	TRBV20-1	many	CSARDSGLGHGELFF	TGCAGTGCTAGAGACTCGGGACTAGGTCACGGGGAGCTGTTTTTT
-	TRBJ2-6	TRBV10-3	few	CAISESRDGANVLTF	TGTGCCATCAGTGAGTCAAGGGACGGGGCCAACGTCCTGACTTTC